The 20 T cell receptor beta chains in this list originate from one sample, sequenced in a study of Ad26.COV2.S vaccination and SARS-CoV-2 variants. Data came from immunoSEQ multiplex PCR; TCRdb stores just in-frame clones and leaves some out. The sample lists about 350,000 clones; less than 90% were seen once. Stated treatment: roughly 18 received Ad26.COV2.S at low or high dose, single or two shots; about 5 received placebo; per-sample allocation not given. Samples analyzed were those drawn on day 63 after the first vaccine or placebo injection. The specimen comprised peripheral blood, sampled in a trial of Ad26.COV2.S vaccine versus placebo. These receptors were taken from a person between 18 and 65 years old who received the Ad26.COV2.S COVID-19 vaccine or a placebo.

This clone turned up a few times. The chain carries TRBV5-1 and TRBJ2-7; tentatively, D is TRBD2 (6 bases). The CDR3 runs 13 residues. The germline V and J ends were trimmed by 0 bases and 2 bases, with 6 bases remaining between them. Germline V gene data show CDR1 as SGHRS and CDR2 as YFSETQ. CDR3 region: CASSLERAYEQYF. The DNA of the CDR3 is TGCGCCAGCAGCTTGGAGCGGGCCTACGAGCAGTACTTC.

This chain connects TRBV6-2 or TRBV6-3 to TRBJ2-7, with 10 bases that match TRBD2. This CDR3 has 16 residues. V shed 5 bases and J 0 bases; nucleotides not matched to a gene: 7. Looked up from germline, CDR1 is MNHEY and CDR2 is SVGEGT. The CDR3 DNA reads as TGTGCCAGCAGTCTTCTAGCGGGGGTAGTCTCCTACGAGCAGTACTTC. It codes for CASSLLAGVVSYEQYF.

The V call is TRBV6-2 or TRBV6-3, the J call TRBJ2-3; 9 bases align to TRBD1. V gave up 5 bases and J gave up 1 base; unmatched junction bases: 1. In germline, CDR1 is MNHEY, CDR2 SVGEGT. This CDR3 has 14 amino acids. The DNA for the CDR3 is TGTGCCAGCAGTCGGACAGGGGGCACAGATACGCAGTATTTT. It encodes CASSRTGGTDTQYF.

For this clone: The junction differs from germline at one of its ends, possibly a read error. This chain connects TRBV19 to TRBJ1-5, with D tentatively TRBD1 (6 bases). This CDR3 region has 15 residues. Per germline, CDR1 LNHDA and CDR2 SQIVND (reference sequence). CDR3 in DNA: TGTGCCAGTAGTATTAAGGACAGACCTAATCAGGCCCAGCATTTT. Translated, it gives CASSIKDRPNQAQHF.

The chain links TRBV7-3 to TRBJ1-3; no definite D call. Germline V gene sequence: CDR1 SGHTA, CDR2 FQGTGA. The CDR3 totals 13 residues. The ends were cut back, 7 bases at V and 1 base at J, with 8 bases in the middle. This chain's CDR3 is CASTGKSGNTIYF. CDR3 sequence (DNA): TGTGCCAGCACGGGTAAATCTGGAAACACCATATATTTT.

With respect to this clone: At one end the junction does not follow the germline gene, possibly because of a read error. The chain carries TRBV7-9 and TRBJ2-7; no clear D gene. Germline assignment: CDR1 SEHNR and CDR2 FQNEAQ (reference sequence). CDR3 length: 13 residues. CDR3 residues: CASSLDANYEQYF. CDR3 coding DNA: TGTGCCAGCAGTTTAGACGCTAACTACGAGCAGTACTTC.

This sequence joins TRBV9 and TRBJ2-1, with 13 bases aligning to TRBD2. The V gene's germline CDR1 is SGDLS and CDR2 YYNGEE. The CDR3 covers 20 residues. V shed 2 bases and J 0 bases; nucleotides not matched to a gene: 11. Here the CDR3 DNA reads TGTGCCAGCAGCGTTCAGGGGGGACTAGCGGGGCAGATCTCCTACAATGAGCAGTTCTTC. As protein: CASSVQGGLAGQISYNEQFF.

The chain recombines TRBV5-4 with TRBJ2-1; 8 nucleotides line up with TRBD2. CDR3 length: 15 residues. Germline lookup yields CDR1 SGHNT and CDR2 YYREEE (reference sequence). V gave up 4 bases and J gave up 7 bases; unmatched junction bases: 10. The CDR3 DNA is TGTGCCAGCAGCCCCGGGACTAGATCCCGGAATGAGCAGTTCTTC. Encoded protein: CASSPGTRSRNEQFF.

The rearrangement joins TRBV5-1 to TRBJ1-5; D ambiguous. Deletions cut 1 base from V and 7 bases from J, with 15 bases between. This CDR3 contains 15 residues. Per germline, CDR1 SGHRS and CDR2 YFSETQ. The CDR3: CASSLNVGPNQPQHF. The CDR3 DNA sequence: TGCGCCAGCAGCTTGAACGTAGGGCCCAACCAGCCCCAGCATTTT.

The V call is TRBV5-1, the J call TRBJ2-3; 10 nucleotides align to TRBD1. From germline, CDR1 is SGHRS and CDR2 YFSETQ. This CDR3 region has 14 residues. Losses at the gene ends were 7 bases for V and 3 bases for J; bases not matched to a gene: 5. The CDR3 DNA reads as TGCGCCAGCGCGGGGGGACAGGGGACAGATACGCAGTATTTT. This codes for CASAGGQGTDTQYF. The entire variable domain, with the rest obtained from reference TRBV5-1 and TRBJ2-3, is as follows: KAGVTQTPRYLIKTRGQQVTLSCSPISGHRSVSWYQQTPGQGLQFLFEYFSETQRNKGNFPGRFSGRQFSNSRSEMNVSTLELGDSALYLCASAGGQGTDTQYFGPGTRLTVL.

This clone was seen once. The V call is TRBV5-5, the J call TRBJ2-3; 7 bases fit TRBD1. The CDR3 is made up of 16 amino acids. The germline CDR1 and CDR2 sequences are SGHKS and YYEKEE (reference sequence). J was trimmed by 3 bases and V by 4 bases; bases with no gene match: 11. CDR3 amino acids: CASSLTRDRRTDTQYF. CDR3 sequence (DNA): TGTGCCAGCAGCCTGACCCGGGACAGACGAACAGATACGCAGTATTTT.

The chain carries TRBV28 and TRBJ1-2; D possibly corresponds to TRBD1 (5 bases). CDR1 and CDR2 from the germline V gene are MDHEN and SYDVKM. The CDR3 has 16 amino acids. The ends were cut back, 7 bases at V and 0 bases at J, with 18 bases in the middle. This CDR3 is CASTGPGQAANYGYTF. The CDR3 DNA reads as TGTGCCAGCACGGGTCCAGGGCAGGCGGCTAACTATGGCTACACCTTC.

J is TRBJ2-1 and V is TRBV6-2 or TRBV6-3; 8 positions agree with TRBD2. This CDR3 comprises 13 residues. CDR1 and CDR2 from the germline V gene are MNHEY and SVGEGT. Trimming cost V 4 bases and J 7 bases; bases outside gene matches: 3. CDR3: CASSFGLANEQFF. The CDR3 DNA reads as TGTGCCAGCAGTTTCGGACTAGCTAATGAGCAGTTCTTC.

This chain joins TRBV27 and TRBJ1-1, with TRBD1 as a possible D gene (6 bases). The CDR3 contains 15 residues. CDR1 is MNHEY and CDR2 is SMNVEV in the germline V gene (reference sequence). The V end was cut by 8 bases, the J end by 2 bases, with 18 bases between. This CDR3 is CASGLRKGGNTEAFF. The CDR3 DNA reads as TGTGCCAGCGGTCTCCGAAAAGGGGGTAACACTGAAGCTTTCTTT.

The V call is TRBV9, the J call TRBJ2-1, with TRBD2 as a possible D gene (6 bases). Per germline, CDR1 SGDLS and CDR2 YYNGEE. Trimming took off 2 bases at V and 8 bases at J, with 14 bases between the two ends. This CDR3 is built from 14 residues. The CDR3 reads CASSVSTSVDEQFF. In DNA form, the CDR3 reads TGTGCCAGCAGCGTGTCGACTAGTGTGGATGAGCAGTTCTTC.

The chain links TRBV11-1 to TRBJ1-1; D not certain. V was pared by 8 bases and J by 8 bases, with 21 bases between. Germline V gene sequence: CDR1 SGHAT, CDR2 FQDESV (reference sequence). This CDR3 is built from 14 residues. In nucleotides, the CDR3 is TGTGCCAGCTGCCCCCAAGGAGGAAGGTCCGAAGCTTTCTTT. Translated, it gives CASCPQGGRSEAFF. Drawing the rest from reference TRBV11-1 and TRBJ1-1, the complete variable domain is EAEVAQSPRYKITEKSQAVAFWCDPISGHATLYWYRQILGQGPELLVQFQDESVVDDSQLPKDRFSAERLKGVDSTLKIQPAELGDSAMYLCASCPQGGRSEAFFGQGTRLTVV.

V usage is TRBV27 and J usage is TRBJ2-1; 14 bases match TRBD2. After removal of 2 bases from V and 6 bases from J, the junction contained 3 bases not matched to a gene. The CDR3 is 16 amino acids. Germline V CDR1 and CDR2: MNHEY, SMNVEV (reference sequence). CDR3 amino acids: CASSLVTSGGVNEQFF. For the CDR3, the DNA is TGTGCCAGCAGTTTAGTGACTAGCGGGGGGGTCAATGAGCAGTTCTTC.

The chain uses TRBV6-1 and TRBJ2-3, with D unclear. This CDR3 has 17 residues. Trimming removed 4 bases from V and 2 bases from J, with 19 bases in between. Germline loops: CDR1 MNHNS, CDR2 SASEGT. In DNA, the CDR3 is TGTGCCAGCAGTGGAGCCATAGGTTCCCATCTCACAGATACGCAGTATTTT. Its protein product is CASSGAIGSHLTDTQYF.

This clone was picked up one time. The rearrangement links TRBV9 to TRBJ1-2; 8 bases align to TRBD1. The CDR3 length is 14 residues. From germline, CDR1 is SGDLS and CDR2 YYNGEE. V was pared by 2 bases and J by 8 bases, with 8 bases of the junction left unmatched. This CDR3 reads CASSVLQGDSGYTF. The CDR3 DNA sequence: TGTGCCAGCAGCGTGCTACAGGGGGATTCGGGCTACACCTTC. Looking up the rest from reference TRBV9 and TRBJ1-2 gives the full variable domain: DSGVTQTPKHLITATGQRVTLRCSPRSGDLSVYWYQQSLDQGLQFLIQYYNGEERAKGNILERFSAQQFPDLHSELNLSSLELGDSALYFCASSVLQGDSGYTFGSGTRLTVV.

V is TRBV28 and J is TRBJ1-5, with 7 positions matching TRBD1. CDR1 and CDR2 from the germline V gene are MDHEN and SYDVKM. The CDR3 length is 17 residues. Germline trimming cut 5 bases from V and 1 base from J; bases unmatched to any gene: 11. As DNA, the CDR3 is TGTGCCAGCAGTCCTTACAGGGGAGGACGGAGCAATCAGCCCCAGCATTTT. Its protein product is CASSPYRGGRSNQPQHF.